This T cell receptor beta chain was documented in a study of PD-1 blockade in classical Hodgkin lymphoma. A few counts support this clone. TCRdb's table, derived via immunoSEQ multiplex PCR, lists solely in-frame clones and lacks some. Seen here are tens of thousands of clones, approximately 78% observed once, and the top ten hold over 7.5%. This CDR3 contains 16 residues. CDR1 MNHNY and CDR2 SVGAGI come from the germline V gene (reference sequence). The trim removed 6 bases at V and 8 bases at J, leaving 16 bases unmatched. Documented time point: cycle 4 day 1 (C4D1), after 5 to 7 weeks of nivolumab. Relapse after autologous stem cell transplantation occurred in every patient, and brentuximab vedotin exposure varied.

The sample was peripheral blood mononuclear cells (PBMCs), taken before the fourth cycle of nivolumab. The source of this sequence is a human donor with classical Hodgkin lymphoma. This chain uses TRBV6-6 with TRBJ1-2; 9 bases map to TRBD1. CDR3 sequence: CASRPPPGQGFGGYTF. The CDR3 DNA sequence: TGTGCCAGCAGGCCACCACCGGGACAGGGTTTCGGGGGCTACACCTTC.